A selection of T cell receptor beta chains follows, all from one sample in a study of blood T cell repertoires in COVID-19. Repertoires were generated with immunoSEQ multiplex PCR, while TCRdb's copy carries only in-frame clones and drops some. The sample includes fewer than 350,000 clones, 85% of them seen just once. Sequenced input: PBMCs or T cells enriched from blood (not recorded which). The receptors shown here come from a woman between 45 and 60 years old who had recovered from COVID-19. The CDR3 runs from the conserved cysteine through the conserved F or W. Fields, in order: D gene, J gene, V gene, CDR3 length, clone size, CDR3 DNA, CDR3 protein. A D gene is named only where the DNA matches it firmly. Clone size is given for some rows only: seen once, a few or many times, or a class if the clone is expanded.

. TRBJ2-3 TRBV29-1 13 . TGCAGCGGAAGGAGCGCGAGCACAGATACGCAGTATTTT CSGRSASTDTQYF
TRBD2 TRBJ2-1 TRBV29-1 16 . TGCAGCGTTGGAGGGGGACTAGCGGGAGTGAGTGATGAGCAGTTCTTC CSVGGGLAGVSDEQFF
. TRBJ1-6 TRBV6-5 16 . TGTGCCAGCAGTTACGGGGGGAGCTCCTATAATTCACCCCTCCACTTT CASSYGGSSYNSPLHF
. TRBJ2-7 TRBV28 11 few TGTGCCAGCAGTGGCTTATACGAGCAGTACTTC CASSGLYEQYF
TRBD2 TRBJ2-7 TRBV28 15 . TGTGCCAGCAGTCCCCCGACTAGCGGGGGTGACGAGCAGTACTTC CASSPPTSGGDEQYF
TRBD1 TRBJ2-1 TRBV5-1 16 . TGCGCCAGCAGCATCCTAGGACAGGGACGAAACAATGAGCAGTTCTTC CASSILGQGRNNEQFF
. TRBJ2-5 TRBV30 12 . TGTGCCTGGAGTAGCGACCAAGAGACCCAGTACTTC CAWSSDQETQYF
. TRBJ1-4 TRBV11-1 16 . TGTGCCAGCAGCGCACCTACAGGGAGCACTAATGAAAAACTGTTTTTT CASSAPTGSTNEKLFF
TRBD2 TRBJ2-2 TRBV7-2 16 . TGTGCCAGCAGCTTGACTAGCGGGGCGAACACCGGGGAGCTGTTTTTT CASSLTSGANTGELFF
. TRBJ2-3 TRBV5-1 14 . TGCGCCAGCAGCTTGGACAAGAGCACAGATACGCAGTATTTT CASSLDKSTDTQYF
TRBD1 TRBJ2-5 TRBV3-1/TRBV3-2 15 . TGTGCCAGCAGCCAAGATCGGAGCAGGGGGCGTCCCCAGTACTTC CASSQDRSRGRPQYF
. TRBJ1-2 TRBV11-2 13 once TGTGCCAGCAGCTTAGCGGGTCTGGATGGCTACACCTTC CASSLAGLDGYTF
TRBD2 TRBJ2-7 TRBV18 14 . TGTGCCAGCTCGCTAGCGGATACCTCCTACGAGCAGTACTTC CASSLADTSYEQYF
TRBD1 TRBJ2-3 TRBV18 17 . TGTGCCAGCTCACCCATCGTCGGGACAGGGGACACAGATACGCAGTATTTT CASSPIVGTGDTDTQYF
. TRBJ2-7 TRBV12-3/TRBV12-4 12 . TGTGCCAGCCGCACCAGGGACTACGAGCAGTACTTC CASRTRDYEQYF
. TRBJ1-1 TRBV4-2 15 . TGTGCCAGCAGCCAAGATGGAGGAATGAACACTGAAGCTTTCTTT CASSQDGGMNTEAFF
TRBD2 TRBJ2-5 TRBV7-2 14 . TGTGCCAGCAGCCTAGCGGGAGGTGGGGAGACCCAGTACTTC CASSLAGGGETQYF
TRBD1 TRBJ1-1 TRBV7-9 15 . TGTGCCAGCAGCTTGTTACAGGGGAGCGACACTGAAGCTTTCTTT CASSLLQGSDTEAFF
. TRBJ1-2 TRBV19 14 . TGTGCCAGTAGTACCCAGACAGACGGATATGGCTACACCTTC CASSTQTDGYGYTF
TRBD1 TRBJ2-5 TRBV29-1 18 . TGCAGCGTTGGGGGACAGGGGGGTTTAGGAGTTCGCACGGAGACCCAGTACTTC CSVGGQGGLGVRTETQYF
. TRBJ2-6 TRBV19 15 once TGTGCCAGTAGTATTGTGAGGTCTGGGGCCAACGTCCTGACTTTC CASSIVRSGANVLTF
. TRBJ1-6 TRBV4-1 15 . TGCGCCAGCAGCCAAGATGGGGCATATAATTCACCCCTCCACTTT CASSQDGAYNSPLHF
TRBD1 TRBJ1-4 TRBV27 14 once TGTGCCAGCACCGGGGACAGGAGGAATGAAAAACTGTTTTTT CASTGDRRNEKLFF
. TRBJ1-5 TRBV19 15 once TGTGCCAGTAGTATCGGGTGGGGGCTTGGTCAGCCCCAGCATTTT CASSIGWGLGQPQHF
. TRBJ1-5 TRBV30 12 . TGTGCCTGGAGTGTGGCTAATCAGCCCCAGCATTTT CAWSVANQPQHF
TRBD2 TRBJ2-2 TRBV5-1 15 . TGCGCCAGCAGCTTGGGCGGGAGAAACACCGGGGAGCTGTTTTTT CASSLGGRNTGELFF
. TRBJ1-2 TRBV4-2 17 . TGTGCCAGCAGCCAAAATGATGCGGAGGGTCGGGGAAGCGGCTACACCTTC CASSQNDAEGRGSGYTF
. TRBJ1-6 TRBV18 15 . TGTGCCAGCTCACCAGAACAGATTGGTAATTCACCCCTCCACTTT CASSPEQIGNSPLHF
TRBD2 TRBJ2-3 TRBV6-1 16 . TGTGCCAGCAGTGGGACTAGCGGGGCAAACACAGATACGCAGTATTTT CASSGTSGANTDTQYF
TRBD2 TRBJ2-7 TRBV15 15 once TGTGCCACCAGCAGAGGGCGGGGGGCCCTCTCCGAGCAGTACTTC CATSRGRGALSEQYF
TRBD1 TRBJ1-5 TRBV7-2 14 few TGTGCCAGCAGTTCAACAGGGGGCAATCAGCCCCAGCATTTT CASSSTGGNQPQHF
TRBD2 TRBJ2-7 TRBV5-6 16 few TGTGCCAGCAGCTTGAGGAGGGACTACCTCACCTACGAGCAGTACTTC CASSLRRDYLTYEQYF
. TRBJ2-5 TRBV7-6 14 . TGTGCCAGCAGCCGTAGCGGAGTAGGAGAGACCCAGTACTTC CASSRSGVGETQYF
TRBD2 TRBJ2-7 TRBV19 16 . TGTGCCAGTAGTATTTCTAGTAGCGGGAGGGCCTACGAGCAGTACTTC CASSISSSGRAYEQYF
TRBD1 TRBJ1-1 TRBV5-1 14 few TGCGCCAGCAGCCCGACAGGGAGGAGAACTGAAGCTTTCTTT CASSPTGRRTEAFF
. TRBJ1-4 TRBV10-3 14 . TGTGCCATCGGCGAGGGAGGGAGTAATGAAAAACTGTTTTTT CAIGEGGSNEKLFF
TRBD1 TRBJ2-2 TRBV3-1/TRBV3-2 15 . TGTGCCAGCAGCCCTTCCCGGGACAGGGGGCGGGAGCTGTTTTTT CASSPSRDRGRELFF
TRBD1 TRBJ1-5 TRBV4-1 16 . TGCGCCAGCAGCCCAAAGGGACAGGGGCGAGGTCAGCCCCAGCATTTT CASSPKGQGRGQPQHF
TRBD1 TRBJ2-5 TRBV6-2/TRBV6-3 13 . TGTGCCAGCAGTTACAGGGGGCCCGCCACCCAGTACTTC CASSYRGPATQYF
. TRBJ2-1 TRBV6-2/TRBV6-3 15 . TGTGCCAGCAGTCCGGACAGCGGAATATACAATGAGCAGTTCTTC CASSPDSGIYNEQFF
. TRBJ1-5 TRBV19 13 . TGTGCCAGTACAGGGTTTCGAAATCAGCCCCAGCATTTT CASTGFRNQPQHF
. TRBJ2-5 TRBV18 15 . TGTGCCAGCTCACCAGGGGCCCCTCTGGGGGAGACCCAGTACTTC CASSPGAPLGETQYF
TRBD1 TRBJ2-2 TRBV6-5 15 . TGTGCCAGCAAACGGGACAGGTCCCCTCCCGGGGAGCTGTTTTTT CASKRDRSPPGELFF
. TRBJ2-4 TRBV2 16 . TGTGCCAGCAGTGGAACTAGACAGGCTGCCAAAAACATTCAGTACTTC CASSGTRQAAKNIQYF
TRBD1 TRBJ1-2 TRBV3-1/TRBV3-2 16 . TGTGCCAGCAGCCAAGACCTAACGGACAGGAGGGGAGGCTACACCTTC CASSQDLTDRRGGYTF
TRBD2 TRBJ2-2 TRBV15 18 . TGTGCCACCAGCAGAATGGGACTAGCGGGATTGAACACCGGGGAGCTGTTTTTT CATSRMGLAGLNTGELFF
TRBD2 TRBJ2-1 TRBV9 14 once TGTGCCAGCAGCGTAGAACCTAGCGGGAGGGCAAAGTTCTTC CASSVEPSGRAKFF
TRBD1 TRBJ1-5 TRBV7-2 14 . TGTGCCAGCAGCCCCGACAGGGGACATCAGCCCCAGCATTTT CASSPDRGHQPQHF
. TRBJ2-7 TRBV5-1 13 . TGCGCCAGCAGCTTAGAACTAGTTTCCGAGCAGTACTTC CASSLELVSEQYF
. TRBJ1-3 TRBV30 13 . TGTGCCTGGAGTTCTATCTCTGGAAACACCATATATTTT CAWSSISGNTIYF
. TRBJ2-7 TRBV13 11 . TGTGCCAGCAGCTCTGCCTACGAGCAGTACTTC CASSSAYEQYF
. TRBJ1-1 TRBV18 13 . TGTGCCAGCTCACTCGGGGGAAACACTGAAGCTTTCTTT CASSLGGNTEAFF